This T cell receptor beta chain derives from a study of control samples from healthy donors and cancer patients (dated by TCRdb to about 2020). The method was the immunoSEQ multiplex PCR assay. In TCRdb, the immuneACCESS table is reduced to in-frame sequences with V and J assigned. These tables do not hold every clone; where another copy was compared, an unresolved V gene accounts for under half, and the others remain unexplained. This sample lists tens of thousands of clones; over 85% were detected once. Of the sample, around 5.4% falls within the top ten clones. From a lookup of the germline V gene, CDR1 and CDR2 are MNHNS and SASEGT. V is trimmed back by 10 bases and J by 5 bases, and the junction contains 5 bases that no gene match accounts for. The CDR3 starts with the cysteine, ends with the phenylalanine, and has 13 residues. The entry retains the CDR3 DNA only, 39 bases that are in frame from base 1.

This clone was picked up one time. Its recognized antigen is unknown. Per-base qualities were not stored, and no clone one base away is much larger. The V and J segments used are TRBV6-1 and TRBJ1-4; 9 bases in between match TRBD1. The TCR comes from a man aged 50 or older in good health. Sequencing used blood. The nucleotides are TGTGCCACCTCGACAGGGGGAAATGAAAAACTGTTTTTT. This gives the protein CATSTGGNEKLFF.